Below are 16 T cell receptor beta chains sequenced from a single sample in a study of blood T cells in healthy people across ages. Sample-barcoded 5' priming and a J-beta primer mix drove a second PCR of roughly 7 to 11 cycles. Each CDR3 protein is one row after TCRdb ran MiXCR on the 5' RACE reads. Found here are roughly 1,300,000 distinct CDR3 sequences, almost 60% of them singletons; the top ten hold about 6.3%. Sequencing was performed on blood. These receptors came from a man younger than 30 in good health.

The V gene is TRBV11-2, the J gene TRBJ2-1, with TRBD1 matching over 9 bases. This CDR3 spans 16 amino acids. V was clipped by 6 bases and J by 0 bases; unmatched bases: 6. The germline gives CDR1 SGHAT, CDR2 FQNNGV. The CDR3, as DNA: TGTGCCAGCAGAACAGACAGGGGGAGCTCCTACAATGAGCAGTTCTTC. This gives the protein CASRTDRGSSYNEQFF. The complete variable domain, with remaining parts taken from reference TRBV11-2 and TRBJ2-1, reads EAGVAQSPRYKIIEKRQSVAFWCNPISGHATLYWYQQILGQGPKLLIQFQNNGVVDDSQLPKDRFSAERLKGVDSTLKIQPAKLEDSAVYLCASRTDRGSSYNEQFFGPGTRLTVL.

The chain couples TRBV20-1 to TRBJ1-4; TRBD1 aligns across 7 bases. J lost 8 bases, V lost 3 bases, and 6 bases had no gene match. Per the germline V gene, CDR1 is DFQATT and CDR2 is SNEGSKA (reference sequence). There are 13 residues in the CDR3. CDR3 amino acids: CSARAGQKEKLFF. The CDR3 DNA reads TGCAGTGCTAGGGCGGGACAGAAAGAAAAACTGTTTTTT.

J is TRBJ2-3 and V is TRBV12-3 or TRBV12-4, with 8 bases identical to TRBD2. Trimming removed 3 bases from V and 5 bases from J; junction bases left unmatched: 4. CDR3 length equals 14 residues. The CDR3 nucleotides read TGTGCCAGCAGTTTGAGCGGGAGTCGAGATACGCAGTATTTT. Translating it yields CASSLSGSRDTQYF.

CDR3 coding DNA: TGTGCCAGCAGTTTTGGTTACCTAGCGGGCAATGAGCAGTTCTTC. Protein sequence: CASSFGYLAGNEQFF. This sequence joins TRBV27 and TRBJ2-1; 8 bases align to TRBD2. The CDR3 is 15 residues long. Germline values: CDR1 MNHEY, CDR2 SMNVEV (reference sequence). V shed 3 bases and J 6 bases; nucleotides not matched to a gene: 7.

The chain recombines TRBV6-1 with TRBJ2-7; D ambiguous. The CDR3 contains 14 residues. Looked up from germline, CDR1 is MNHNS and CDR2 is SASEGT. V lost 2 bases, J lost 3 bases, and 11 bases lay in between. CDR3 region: CASSERNSNYEQYF. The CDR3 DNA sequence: TGTGCCAGCAGTGAAAGGAACAGCAACTACGAGCAGTACTTC.

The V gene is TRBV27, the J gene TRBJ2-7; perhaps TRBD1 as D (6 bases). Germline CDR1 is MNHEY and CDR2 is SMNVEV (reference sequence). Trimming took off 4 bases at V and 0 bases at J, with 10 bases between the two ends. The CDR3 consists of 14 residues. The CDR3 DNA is TGTGCCAGCAGTTCGACAGGAACCTCCTACGAGCAGTACTTC. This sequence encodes CASSSTGTSYEQYF.

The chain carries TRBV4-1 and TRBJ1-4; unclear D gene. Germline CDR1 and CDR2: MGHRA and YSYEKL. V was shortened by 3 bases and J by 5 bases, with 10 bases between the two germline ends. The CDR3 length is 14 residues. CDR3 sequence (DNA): TGCGCCAGCAGCCATGCCCTGGGGAATGAAAAACTGTTTTTT. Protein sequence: CASSHALGNEKLFF.

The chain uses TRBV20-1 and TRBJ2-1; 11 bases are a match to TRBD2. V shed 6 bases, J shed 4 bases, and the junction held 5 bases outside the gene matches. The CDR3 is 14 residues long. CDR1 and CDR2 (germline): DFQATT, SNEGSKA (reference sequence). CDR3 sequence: CSALSGREYNEQFF. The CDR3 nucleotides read TGCAGTGCCCTTAGCGGGAGGGAGTACAATGAGCAGTTCTTC.

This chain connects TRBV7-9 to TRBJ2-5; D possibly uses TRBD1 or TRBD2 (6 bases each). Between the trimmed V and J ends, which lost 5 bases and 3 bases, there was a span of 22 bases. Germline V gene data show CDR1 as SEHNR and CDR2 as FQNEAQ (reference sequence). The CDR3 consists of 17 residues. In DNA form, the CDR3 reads TGTGCCAGCAGCCCGCCGACAGGCTGGGGGGTGGAAGAGACCCAGTACTTC. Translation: CASSPPTGWGVEETQYF.

Here the CDR3 reads CASSYWTANSPLHF. The CDR3 DNA is TGTGCCAGCAGTTATTGGACAGCAAATTCACCCCTCCACTTT. The chain combines TRBV6-2 or TRBV6-3 with TRBJ1-6, with D possibly being TRBD1 (6 bases). Germline V gene lookup returns CDR1 MNHEY and CDR2 SVGEGT. The V end lost 3 bases, the J end lost 7 bases, and 10 bases lay between the germline ends. The CDR3 is 14 residues long.

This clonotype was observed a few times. The CDR3 loop is CASSQDPSSGSTQYF. The CDR3 DNA reads as TGCGCCAGCAGCCAAGATCCCAGTAGCGGGAGTACCCAGTACTTC. This chain links TRBV4-1 with TRBJ2-5, with 9 nucleotides matching TRBD2. CDR1 is MGHRA, CDR2 YSYEKL, per germline. The V segment lost 0 bases and the J segment 8 bases; nucleotides outside the gene matches: 7. The CDR3 covers 15 residues.

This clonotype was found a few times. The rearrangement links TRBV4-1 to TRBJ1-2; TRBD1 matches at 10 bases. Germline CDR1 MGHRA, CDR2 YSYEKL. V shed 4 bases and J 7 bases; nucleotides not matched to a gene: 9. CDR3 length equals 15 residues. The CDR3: CASSPSRDRGGGYTF. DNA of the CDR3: TGCGCCAGCAGCCCGTCCCGGGACAGGGGTGGTGGCTACACCTTC.

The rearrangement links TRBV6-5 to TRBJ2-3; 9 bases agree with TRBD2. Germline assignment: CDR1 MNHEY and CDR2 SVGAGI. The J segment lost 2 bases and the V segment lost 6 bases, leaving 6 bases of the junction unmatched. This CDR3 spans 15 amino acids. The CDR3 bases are TGTGCCAGCAGGTTGAGCGGGGGGCTCACAGATACGCAGTATTTT. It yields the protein CASRLSGGLTDTQYF.

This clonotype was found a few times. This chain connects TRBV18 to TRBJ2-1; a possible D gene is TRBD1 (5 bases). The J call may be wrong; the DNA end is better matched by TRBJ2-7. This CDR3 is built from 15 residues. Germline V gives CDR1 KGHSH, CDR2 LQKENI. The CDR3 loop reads CASSAGHSSYNEQYF. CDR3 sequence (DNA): TGTGCCAGCTCAGCCGGACACAGCTCCTACAATGAGCAGTACTTC.

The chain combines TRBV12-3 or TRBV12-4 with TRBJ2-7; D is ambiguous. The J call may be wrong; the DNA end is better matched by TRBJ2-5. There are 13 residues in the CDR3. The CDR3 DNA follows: TGTGCCAGCAGCTCCATCCGGGTGGAGACCCAGTACTTC. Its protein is CASSSIRVETQYF.

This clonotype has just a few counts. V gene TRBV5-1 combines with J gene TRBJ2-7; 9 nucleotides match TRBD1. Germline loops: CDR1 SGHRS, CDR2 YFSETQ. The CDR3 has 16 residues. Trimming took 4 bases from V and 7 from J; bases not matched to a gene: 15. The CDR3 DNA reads TGCGCCAGCAGCCCGCACCTGGGGGACAGGGTAACTGAGCAGTACTTC. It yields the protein CASSPHLGDRVTEQYF.